Below, 31 T cell receptor beta chains from the same sample are listed, as sequenced in a study of long-term antiretroviral therapy in people with HIV. Version v3.0 of the immunoSEQ assay ran at survey level. Clones were sequenced by immunoSEQ multiplex PCR, and TCRdb holds only the in-frame ones, with some missing. This table holds about 20,000 clones, approximately 86% found once. The starting material was unsorted PBMCs, obtained 2.3 to 2.5 years after starting antiretroviral therapy. The source is a man aged 40-50 years with HIV.

This clone was seen just once. This rearrangement joins TRBV11-2 to TRBJ2-1; 7 nucleotides match TRBD1. The V gene's germline CDR1 is SGHAT and CDR2 FQNNGV. The CDR3 contains 13 residues. V was clipped by 3 bases and J by 8 bases; unmatched bases: 4. The CDR3 DNA reads as TGTGCCAGCAGCTTTACAGGGGCCGATGAGCAGTTCTTC. Residues: CASSFTGADEQFF.

The chain has TRBV27 and TRBJ2-7; D remains unclear. Germline V lookup: CDR1 MNHEY, CDR2 SMNVEV (reference sequence). CDR3 length: 13 residues. V shed 3 bases and J shed 0 bases, with 6 bases lying between them. Here the CDR3 DNA reads TGTGCCAGCAGTTTTGGGTACTCCTACGAGCAGTACTTC. Its translation: CASSFGYSYEQYF.

This chain joins TRBV7-2 and TRBJ2-7; 7 bases map to TRBD2. Germline loops: CDR1 SGHTA, CDR2 FQGNSA. J lost 7 bases, V lost 5 bases, and 17 bases had no gene match. CDR3 length: 16 residues. The CDR3 sequence is CASSLDGAGAPGEQYF. CDR3 bases: TGTGCCAGCAGCCTAGACGGTGCGGGAGCCCCGGGGGAGCAGTACTTC.

This rearrangement joins TRBV27 to TRBJ2-7; D might be TRBD1 or TRBD2, each matching 5 bases. The ends were cut back, 7 bases at V and 5 bases at J, with 9 bases in the middle. This CDR3 is built from 11 residues. Germline V gives CDR1 MNHEY, CDR2 SMNVEV (reference sequence). The CDR3 coding sequence is TGTGCCAGCACGAGGGACCACGAGCAGTACTTC. Residues: CASTRDHEQYF.

This clone appeared a single time. The rearrangement uses TRBV19 and TRBJ1-5; possible D gene TRBD1, 5 bases. Trimming pared 2 bases from V and 8 bases from J, leaving 16 bases between. The CDR3 covers 15 residues. Germline V gene lookup returns CDR1 LNHDA and CDR2 SQIVND (reference sequence). As DNA, the CDR3 is TGTGCCAGTAGTATACAGGGTCGGGTTCTTGAGCCCCAGCATTTT. It codes for CASSIQGRVLEPQHF. The entire variable domain, with the rest obtained from reference TRBV19 and TRBJ1-5, is as follows: DGGITQSPKYLFRKEGQNVTLSCEQNLNHDAMYWYRQDPGQGLRLIYYSQIVNDFQKGDIAEGYSVSREKKESFPLTVTSAQKNPTAFYLCASSIQGRVLEPQHFGDGTRLSIL.

In this sample, this clone turned up once. V is TRBV7-2 and J is TRBJ2-1, with 13 nucleotides matching TRBD2. Germline V gene data show CDR1 as SGHTA and CDR2 as FQGNSA. The V and J ends lost 5 bases and 10 bases, in that order; junction bases with no gene match: 8. The CDR3 extends over 15 amino acids. The DNA of the CDR3 is TGTGCCAGCAGCCCAACTAGCGGGGGGGCTGGGGAGCAGTTCTTC. This codes for CASSPTSGGAGEQFF. Supplemented by reference TRBV7-2 and TRBJ2-1, the full variable domain reads GAGVSQSPSNKVTEKGKDVELRCDPISGHTALYWYRQSLGQGLEFLIYFQGNSAPDKSGLPSDRFSAERTGGSVSTLTIQRTQQEDSAVYLCASSPTSGGAGEQFFGPGTRLTVL.

The V call is TRBV10-3, the J call TRBJ2-3, with TRBD2 matching 7 bases. The CDR3 runs 17 residues. CDR1 is ENHRY and CDR2 is SYGVKD in the germline V gene. V shed 5 bases and J 0 bases; nucleotides not matched to a gene: 11. CDR3 protein: CAISYGPSGTSTDTQYF. Written as DNA, the CDR3 is TGTGCCATCAGTTACGGACCTAGCGGAACTAGCACAGATACGCAGTATTTT.

Note on this clone: The same CDR3 can be traced to other DNA sequences in this sample. The chain links TRBV27 to TRBJ2-1; D is possibly TRBD1 or TRBD2 (5 bases each). Deletions cut 5 bases from V and 4 bases from J, with 12 bases between. From germline, CDR1 is MNHEY and CDR2 SMNVEV (reference sequence). The CDR3 runs 14 residues. CDR3 in DNA: TGTGCCAGCAGTCCCGGGACCACTTACAATGAGCAGTTCTTC. Translation gives CASSPGTTYNEQFF.

This CDR3 is CASSFLGRGYTF. The CDR3 DNA is TGTGCCAGCAGTTTCCTAGGGAGAGGCTACACCTTC. V is TRBV27 and J is TRBJ1-2; D gene uncertain. The CDR3 loop spans 12 amino acids. Germline V gene sequence: CDR1 MNHEY, CDR2 SMNVEV (reference sequence). The V end was cut by 3 bases, the J end by 8 bases, with 10 bases between.

The V call is TRBV5-1, the J call TRBJ2-3; D perhaps matches TRBD1 (5 bases). The CDR3 has 16 amino acids. Trimming shortened V by 4 bases and J by 0 bases, and 15 bases separated the two germline ends. Germline V gene data show CDR1 as SGHRS and CDR2 as YFSETQ. CDR3 nucleotides: TGCGCCAGCAGCCCGCCGACGGCAGGGAGCACAGATACGCAGTATTTT. It translates to CASSPPTAGSTDTQYF.

J is TRBJ2-6 and V is TRBV29-1; TRBD2 agrees at 9 bases. V shed 7 bases, J shed 9 bases, and the junction held 10 bases outside the gene matches. The germline V gene has CDR1 SQVTM and CDR2 ANQGSEA. The CDR3 loop spans 14 amino acids. The CDR3 is CSATTSGSHNVLTF. CDR3 sequence (DNA): TGCAGCGCCACGACTAGCGGTTCCCACAACGTCCTGACTTTC.

The rearrangement joins TRBV28 to TRBJ1-3, with D hard to call. Germline V CDR1 and CDR2: MDHEN, SYDVKM. Between the trimmed V and J ends, which lost 2 bases and 0 bases, there was a span of 8 bases. The CDR3 contains 15 residues. CDR3 in amino acids: CASSLEIGSGNTIYF. The CDR3 nucleotides are TGTGCCAGCAGTTTAGAAATTGGCTCTGGAAACACCATATATTTT.

This clone was seen a few times. V usage is TRBV7-9 and J usage is TRBJ1-2, with no clear D. The CDR3 is 13 residues long. V was cut by 5 bases and J by 4 bases, with 11 bases left in between. CDR1 is SEHNR, CDR2 FQNEAQ, per germline (reference sequence). CDR3 sequence reads: CASSQSGGYGYTF. The DNA of the CDR3 is TGTGCCAGCAGCCAATCAGGAGGCTATGGCTACACCTTC.

By its share, this clone is medium-sized (0.01 to 0.1%). This chain uses TRBV4-2 with TRBJ2-1; 7 positions agree with TRBD1. The CDR3 has 16 amino acids. Trimming removed 1 base from V and 2 bases from J; junction bases left unmatched: 5. Germline V lookup: CDR1 LGHNA, CDR2 YNFKEQ. The CDR3 region has the DNA TGTGCCAGCAGCCAAGGTGCCGGACAGGCCTACAATGAGCAGTTCTTC. Amino acid sequence: CASSQGAGQAYNEQFF.

This chain links TRBV6-5 with TRBJ1-6; D is unclear. This CDR3 is 16 amino acids long. V dropped 2 bases and J dropped 9 bases, with 17 bases sitting between them. Per the germline V gene, CDR1 is MNHEY and CDR2 is SVGAGI. In DNA form, the CDR3 reads TGTGCCAGCAGTTACAGCCGGGGTTTGCGGGCTTCACCCCTCCACTTT. Protein: CASSYSRGLRASPLHF.

V is TRBV10-2 and J is TRBJ2-7, with TRBD1 matching over 9 bases. Trimming cost V 8 bases and J 3 bases; bases outside gene matches: 8. Germline CDR1 reads WSHSY; CDR2 reads SAAADI. The CDR3 contains 14 residues. CDR3 in amino acids: CASLDRDRDYEQYF. The CDR3 nucleotides are TGCGCCAGCCTTGACCGGGACAGGGACTACGAGCAGTACTTC.

This chain uses TRBV7-7 with TRBJ2-2; 9 bases line up with TRBD2. The V segment lost 2 bases and the J segment 4 bases; nucleotides outside the gene matches: 5. Germline CDR1 SSHAT, CDR2 FNYEAQ (reference sequence). The CDR3 sequence is 16 residues long. In DNA form, the CDR3 reads TGTGCCAGCAGCTTATCTCCTAGCGGGGTCACCGGGGAGCTGTTTTTT. It specifies CASSLSPSGVTGELFF.

This rearrangement joins TRBV9 to TRBJ2-7; the D gene could be TRBD1 or TRBD2 (5 bases each). This CDR3 is built from 14 residues. Germline values: CDR1 SGDLS, CDR2 YYNGEE. V was shortened by 6 bases and J by 1 base, with 14 bases between the two germline ends. Here the CDR3 reads CASTRRKGSYEQYF. The CDR3 DNA sequence: TGTGCCAGCACTCGGAGGAAGGGGTCCTACGAGCAGTACTTC.

This chain joins TRBV27 and TRBJ1-1; 7 bases fit TRBD1. The trim removed 6 bases at V and 0 bases at J, leaving 10 bases unmatched. The CDR3 spans 16 residues. Germline V gene data show CDR1 as MNHEY and CDR2 as SMNVEV (reference sequence). The CDR3 DNA is TGTGCCAGCAGGCCACGGACAGGTCTTCTGAACACTGAAGCTTTCTTT. This gives the protein CASRPRTGLLNTEAFF.

The rearrangement joins TRBV28 to TRBJ1-2; tentatively, D is TRBD1 (5 bases). CDR1 is MDHEN, CDR2 SYDVKM, per germline. The CDR3 spans 10 residues. The CDR3 here is CAVQDEGYTF. For the CDR3, the DNA is TGTGCGGTACAGGACGAAGGCTACACCTTC.

In regard to this clone: A junction boundary mismatches the germline segment, possibly from a read error. This chain connects TRBV19 to TRBJ2-3; TRBD2 aligns across 7 bases. The length of the CDR3 is 16 residues. The germline gives CDR1 LNHDA, CDR2 SQIVND (reference sequence). CDR3 amino acids: CASSAPGLTITDRQYF. The CDR3 region has the DNA TGTGCCAGTAGTGCCCCGGGACTAACTATCACAGATAGGCAGTATTTT.

This sequence joins TRBV6-5 and TRBJ2-7; D remains ambiguous. V lost 2 bases and J lost 11, with 13 bases in between. The CDR3 consists of 12 residues. Germline V CDR1 and CDR2: MNHEY, SVGAGI. CDR3 DNA: TGTGCCAGCAGTTACCCTCTCGGTAGGGAGTACTTC. Residues: CASSYPLGREYF.

In DNA, the CDR3 is TGTGCCAGCAGCTGGACTGGCAGGACCTACGAGCAGTACTTC. This codes for CASSWTGRTYEQYF. The chain is built from TRBV5-6 and TRBJ2-7, with a weak D call TRBD2 (5 bases). Germline CDR1 and CDR2: SGHDT and YYEEEE. This CDR3 comprises 14 residues. Trimming stripped 3 bases from V and 2 bases from J, with 12 bases between.

The V gene is TRBV19, the J gene TRBJ2-3, with 8 positions matching TRBD1. The CDR3 consists of 14 residues. V dropped 10 bases and J dropped 3; count of bases not matched to a gene: 9. From germline, CDR1 is LNHDA and CDR2 SQIVND (reference sequence). The CDR3 loop is CATPGTGSTDTQYF. Written as DNA, the CDR3 is TGTGCCACCCCAGGGACAGGATCGACAGATACGCAGTATTTT.

The chain recombines TRBV6-6 with TRBJ2-1; no reliable D call. This CDR3 has 15 amino acids. Germline CDR1 is MNHNY and CDR2 is SVGAGI (reference sequence). V was cut by 7 bases and J by 5 bases, with 18 bases left in between. CDR3 sequence (DNA): TGTGCCAGCACCAAAGGTATACTCATACACAATGAGCAGTTCTTC. Translation gives CASTKGILIHNEQFF.

The J gene is TRBJ2-7, the V gene TRBV4-3; D assignment may be TRBD1 or TRBD2 (5 bases each). This CDR3 spans 14 amino acids. CDR1 is LGHNA, CDR2 YSLEER, per germline. Trimming removed 3 bases at V and 3 bases at J, with 12 bases between. The CDR3 coding sequence is TGCGCCAGCAGCCAGGCTGGGGGAATCTACGAGCAGTACTTC. It yields the protein CASSQAGGIYEQYF.

The V gene is TRBV9, the J gene TRBJ2-2, with 8 bases aligning to TRBD1. V shed 5 bases and J 7 bases; nucleotides not matched to a gene: 7. Germline lookup yields CDR1 SGDLS and CDR2 YYNGEE. This CDR3 has 14 residues. For the CDR3, the DNA is TGTGCCAGCAGTCCAGGGGGCGTCTTCGGGGAGCTGTTTTTT. Protein product: CASSPGGVFGELFF.

This chain joins TRBV4-3 and TRBJ2-5; 9 bases are a match to TRBD2. J gave up 5 bases and V 6 bases, and 13 bases lay outside the gene matches. Germline V CDR1 and CDR2: LGHNA, YSLEER. The CDR3 has 16 residues. The CDR3 is CASSSVLAGTVETQYF. The CDR3 DNA follows: TGCGCCAGCAGTAGCGTGCTAGCGGGAACGGTGGAGACCCAGTACTTC.

In this sample, this clone turned up once. The V and J genes are TRBV19 and TRBJ2-1; 12 positions match TRBD2. Germline V CDR1 and CDR2: LNHDA, SQIVND (reference sequence). Trimming removed 6 bases from V and 4 bases from J; junction bases left unmatched: 7. The CDR3 is 16 residues long. CDR3 in amino acids: CASSLGLAGGYNEQFF. CDR3 nucleotides: TGTGCCAGTAGCCTAGGGCTAGCGGGAGGGTACAATGAGCAGTTCTTC.

The rearrangement joins TRBV7-2 to TRBJ2-2, with unresolved D. The CDR3 totals 14 residues. V was shortened by 5 bases and J by 1 base, with 8 bases between the two germline ends. CDR1 and CDR2 (germline): SGHTA, FQGNSA. CDR3: CASSRSGNTGELFF. The CDR3 DNA reads TGTGCCAGCAGCCGGTCTGGGAACACCGGGGAGCTGTTTTTT.

This chain uses TRBV7-3 with TRBJ2-7; D possibly matches TRBD1 or TRBD2 (5 bases each). V was pared by 5 bases and J by 2 bases, with 16 bases between. The CDR3 sequence is 15 residues long. Germline-derived CDR1 and CDR2 are SGHTA and FQGTGA. In nucleotides, the CDR3 is TGTGCCAGCAGCGAGGCCGGGACCGGGCCCTACGAGCAGTACTTC. Residues: CASSEAGTGPYEQYF.